One sample yielded the 19 T cell receptor beta chains listed below, sequenced in a study of early stage breast cancer tumors (dated by TCRdb to 2017 to 2019). Libraries were prepared through the immunoSEQ multiplex PCR assay. Sourced from immuneACCESS, this table was stored by TCRdb with only in-frame sequences that have V and J called. A share of the clones is absent; for the studies checked, an unresolved V gene accounts for under half, and the remainder has no known explanation. The sample profile shows 65,000 to 75,000 clones; 65% to 85% of them were found once. Over 3.5% of the sample rests with the top ten. Sample: blood. These receptors originate from a person aged 40-50 years with breast cancer.

The sample holds a few counts of this clone. This chain uses TRBV18 with TRBJ1-2; TRBD1 might be the D (6 bases). Germline CDR1 is KGHSH and CDR2 is LQKENI. The CDR3 is 15 amino acids. V lost 3 bases to trimming and J lost 2 bases, with 13 bases between them. The CDR3 bases are TGTGCCAGCTCACCCTATTCGGGGGGCAACTATGGCTACACCTTC. Translated: CASSPYSGGNYGYTF.

The genes are TRBV6-1 and TRBJ1-5; D is ambiguous. V was clipped by 3 bases and J by 2 bases, with 11 bases between them. Germline lookup yields CDR1 MNHNS and CDR2 SASEGT. This CDR3 region has 15 residues. CDR3 in amino acids: CASSDSGEGNQPQHF. The DNA for the CDR3 is TGTGCCAGCAGTGACTCCGGGGAAGGCAATCAGCCCCAGCATTTT.

CDR3 bases: TGTGCCAGCTCACCACCGGGAGGTTCCTCCTACGAGCAGTACTTC. This encodes CASSPPGGSSYEQYF. The rearrangement uses TRBV18 and TRBJ2-7; the D gene is possibly TRBD2 (6 bases). The V and J ends lost 0 bases and 0 bases respectively, with 9 bases between them. CDR3 length: 15 residues. Germline CDR1 reads KGHSH; CDR2 reads LQKENI. Looking up the rest from reference TRBV18 and TRBJ2-7 gives the full variable domain: NAGVMQNPRHLVRRRGQEARLRCSPMKGHSHVYWYRQLPEEGLKFMVYLQKENIIDESGMPKERFSAEFPKEGPSILRIQQVVRGDSAAYFCASSPPGGSSYEQYFGPGTRLTVT.

This clone appeared once. The rearrangement links TRBV29-1 to TRBJ1-2; 7 nucleotides line up with TRBD1. There are 13 residues in the CDR3. Germline lookup yields CDR1 SQVTM and CDR2 ANQGSEA. After removal of 7 bases from V and 3 bases from J, the junction contained 8 bases not matched to a gene. The chain's CDR3 is CSALTGSDYGYTF. The CDR3 DNA reads as TGCAGCGCGCTGACAGGGTCTGACTATGGCTACACCTTC.

There are a few counts of this clone. The chain has TRBV5-1 and TRBJ1-1, with TRBD1 identical over 8 bases. Per germline, CDR1 SGHRS and CDR2 YFSETQ. This CDR3 comprises 16 residues. Germline trimming cut 4 bases from V and 0 bases from J; bases unmatched to any gene: 8. CDR3 loop: CASSLGTGHLNTEAFF. In nucleotides, the CDR3 is TGCGCCAGCAGCCTCGGGACAGGACATCTGAACACTGAAGCTTTCTTT. The variable domain in full, with the rest retrieved from reference TRBV5-1 and TRBJ1-1, is KAGVTQTPRYLIKTRGQQVTLSCSPISGHRSVSWYQQTPGQGLQFLFEYFSETQRNKGNFPGRFSGRQFSNSRSEMNVSTLELGDSALYLCASSLGTGHLNTEAFFGQGTRLTVV.

This clone was detected once. The CDR3 DNA follows: TGTGCCAGCAGCTTAACACCTAACGCGAATGAGCAGTTCTTC. It yields the protein CASSLTPNANEQFF. This chain connects TRBV7-3 to TRBJ2-1; D remains ambiguous. Looked up from germline, CDR1 is SGHTA and CDR2 is FQGTGA. This CDR3 has 14 residues. With 0 bases removed from V and 7 bases from J, the gap between germline ends came to 10 bases. Drawing the rest from reference TRBV7-3 and TRBJ2-1, the complete variable domain is GAGVSQTPSNKVTEKGKYVELRCDPISGHTALYWYRQSLGQGPEFLIYFQGTGAADDSGLPNDRFFAVRPEGSVSTLKIQRTERGDSAVYLCASSLTPNANEQFFGPGTRLTVL.

The chain links TRBV10-3 to TRBJ2-7; D perhaps matches TRBD1 (6 bases). The CDR3 is 14 amino acids. Deletions cut 0 bases from V and 5 bases from J, with 11 bases between. Per the germline V gene, CDR1 is ENHRY and CDR2 is SYGVKD. The CDR3 is CAISESQGRNEQYF. CDR3 nucleotide sequence: TGTGCCATCAGTGAGTCCCAGGGGAGAAACGAGCAGTACTTC.

This chain joins TRBV2 and TRBJ1-5; the D gene is possibly TRBD1 (6 bases). Germline CDR1 SNHLY, CDR2 FYNNEI. CDR3 size: 13 residues. Trimming stripped 6 bases from V and 4 bases from J, with 10 bases between. CDR3 protein: CASRLQGNQPQHF. The CDR3 nucleotides are TGTGCCAGCAGATTACAGGGAAATCAGCCCCAGCATTTT.

The rearrangement links TRBV28 to TRBJ2-4; D tentatively fits TRBD1 or TRBD2 (6 bases each). The CDR3 extends over 17 amino acids. Germline CDR1 and CDR2: MDHEN and SYDVKM. The V gene lost 5 bases and the J gene lost 6 bases, with 23 bases spanning the gap. CDR3 in amino acids: CASSPRGRGPGRNIQYF. CDR3 in DNA: TGTGCCAGCAGTCCCCGGGGGCGGGGTCCCGGCCGAAACATTCAGTACTTC.

DNA for the CDR3: TGTGCCAGCAGTACACAGGGATATGGAAACACCATATATTTT. As protein: CASSTQGYGNTIYF. V is TRBV28 and J is TRBJ1-3, with a possible D match to TRBD1 (6 bases). Germline values: CDR1 MDHEN, CDR2 SYDVKM. This CDR3 contains 14 residues. V was cut by 5 bases and J by 3 bases, with 11 bases left in between.

This clone has just a few counts. V is TRBV6-5 and J is TRBJ2-7, with D possibly TRBD1 on 6 matching bases. The germline gives CDR1 MNHEY, CDR2 SVGAGI. V was shortened by 2 bases and J by 2 bases, with 16 bases between the two germline ends. The CDR3 has 16 residues. Here the CDR3 reads CASSYRSQGLPYEQYF. The DNA for the CDR3 is TGTGCCAGCAGTTACCGCTCACAGGGCCTGCCCTACGAGCAGTACTTC.

V usage is TRBV6-6 and J usage is TRBJ1-5; no reliable D call. CDR1 is MNHNY and CDR2 is SVGAGI in the germline V gene (reference sequence). V gave up 6 bases and J gave up 4 bases, with 13 bases separating them. This CDR3 contains 14 residues. This chain's CDR3 is CASSFREVNQPQHF. CDR3 DNA sequence: TGTGCCAGCAGCTTCCGGGAGGTAAATCAGCCCCAGCATTTT.

This clone was picked up a small number of times. The chain is built from TRBV6-1 and TRBJ1-5; a possible D gene is TRBD1 (5 bases). This CDR3 comprises 15 residues. Germline-derived CDR1 and CDR2 are MNHNS and SASEGT. Trimming removed 8 bases from V and 0 bases from J, with 14 bases in between. CDR3 in amino acids: CASGRGTDSNQPQHF. Written as DNA, the CDR3 is TGTGCCAGCGGTCGTGGGACGGATAGCAATCAGCCCCAGCATTTT.

This clone was seen more than once but under ten times. V gene TRBV28 combines with J gene TRBJ1-4, with D unresolved. This CDR3 is 12 amino acids long. Germline-derived CDR1 and CDR2 are MDHEN and SYDVKM. Trimming took off 6 bases at V and 11 bases at J, with 13 bases between the two ends. The CDR3 bases are TGTGCCAGCAGATCGGTAATCGGGAAACTGTTTTTT. This encodes CASRSVIGKLFF.

This chain joins TRBV6-5 and TRBJ2-1; D not certain. Germline-derived CDR1 and CDR2 are MNHEY and SVGAGI. The V end was cut by 6 bases, the J end by 3 bases, with 9 bases between. The CDR3 spans 13 residues. Written as DNA, the CDR3 is TGTGCCAGCAGCCACGGACGCTACAATGAGCAGTTCTTC. Amino acids: CASSHGRYNEQFF.

The chain employs TRBV2 and TRBJ2-3, with 10 bases identical to TRBD2. CDR1 and CDR2 from the germline V gene are SNHLY and FYNNEI. V trimming: 1 base; J trimming: 5 bases; junction bases outside the gene matches: 6. CDR3 length: 16 amino acids. CDR3 in amino acids: CASSEGASGSLDTQYF. DNA for the CDR3: TGTGCCAGCAGTGAAGGCGCTAGCGGGAGTTTAGATACGCAGTATTTT.

The genes are TRBV28 and TRBJ1-1, with TRBD1 as a possible D gene (6 bases). Germline V lookup: CDR1 MDHEN, CDR2 SYDVKM. V was trimmed by 6 bases and J by 1 base, leaving 12 bases between them. This CDR3 has 14 amino acids. The CDR3 DNA sequence: TGTGCCAGCAGGGTTACAGGGCAGAACACTGAAGCTTTCTTT. It is translated as CASRVTGQNTEAFF. Full variable domain (rest looked up from reference TRBV28 and TRBJ1-1): DVKVTQSSRYLVKRTGEKVFLECVQDMDHENMFWYRQDPGLGLRLIYFSYDVKMKEKGDIPEGYSVSREKKERFSLILESASTNQTSMYLCASRVTGQNTEAFFGQGTRLTVV.

This clone was recorded only once. V and J are TRBV10-2 and TRBJ1-2; 11 bases map to TRBD1. The CDR3 runs to 16 residues. The V segment lost 2 bases and the J segment 2 bases; nucleotides outside the gene matches: 4. The germline CDR1 and CDR2 sequences are WSHSY and SAAADI. The CDR3 here is CASSEPGTGGNYGYTF. The CDR3 bases are TGCGCCAGCAGTGAGCCCGGGACAGGGGGAAACTATGGCTACACCTTC.

The rearrangement joins TRBV5-1 to TRBJ2-7, with TRBD1 identical over 8 bases. The V gene end was trimmed by 4 bases and the J gene end by 6 bases; junction bases not matched to a gene: 12. Germline V gene lookup returns CDR1 SGHRS and CDR2 YFSETQ. The length of the CDR3 is 15 residues. The CDR3 reads CASSTRTGSGSEQYF. The DNA of the CDR3 is TGCGCCAGCAGCACCCGGACAGGGTCCGGGAGCGAGCAGTACTTC.